This passage covers 25 T cell receptor beta chains from one sample sequenced in a study of T-cell reconstitution after alpha-beta-depleted transplantation in children. The TCRbeta library was prepared with unique molecular identifiers. TCRdb redid the calling of the PCR reads with MiXCR, one entry per CDR3 protein. Of 700,000 to 850,000 distinct CDR3 sequences listed, 16% are singletons. The material was PBMCs, mostly from graft donor cells, obtained 360 days after TCRalphabeta/CD19-depleted stem cell transplant. These receptors were collected from a male patient younger than 18 who had a stem cell transplant for acute lymphoblastic leukemia, so the T cells may come from the graft donor.

A few counts support this clonotype. This sequence joins TRBV12-3 or TRBV12-4 and TRBJ1-1, with D tentatively TRBD1 (6 bases). This CDR3 has 14 residues. Trimming stripped 7 bases from V and 6 bases from J, with 18 bases between. DNA for the CDR3: TGTGCCAGCATCTCCTTCGGGGGCTACGCTGAAGCTTTCTTT. This encodes CASISFGGYAEAFF.

This clonotype was recorded a few times. The rearrangement links TRBV6-5 to TRBJ2-1; the D gene is possibly TRBD2 (6 bases). Looked up from germline, CDR1 is MNHEY and CDR2 is SVGAGI. Trimming cost V 2 bases and J 4 bases, with 12 bases left between them. The CDR3 loop spans 15 amino acids. The CDR3 DNA sequence: TGTGCCAGCAGTTACAGTAGCGGTCTTTACAATGAGCAGTTCTTC. As protein: CASSYSSGLYNEQFF.

This clonotype was observed many times. The chain links TRBV5-1 to TRBJ2-5; D is undetermined. Trimming took 0 bases from V and 5 from J, leaving 14 bases between them. The CDR3 has 15 amino acids. Germline V gives CDR1 SGHRS, CDR2 YFSETQ. The CDR3 DNA follows: TGCGCCAGCAGCTTGGTCCTGTCTTCTGTCGAGACCCAGTACTTC. Translating it yields CASSLVLSSVETQYF.

V is TRBV12-3 or TRBV12-4 and J is TRBJ2-1; unclear D gene. V lost 5 bases to trimming and J lost 2 bases, with 13 bases between them. This CDR3 is built from 15 residues. This chain's CDR3 is CASSGVDPTYNEQFF. The CDR3 region has the DNA TGTGCCAGCAGTGGGGTCGACCCGACCTACAATGAGCAGTTCTTC.

Here the CDR3 reads CATSRGGASNIEQFF. In DNA, the CDR3 is TGTGCCACCAGCAGAGGTGGAGCTAGTAATATTGAGCAGTTCTTC. J is TRBJ2-1 and V is TRBV15; D is ambiguous. Germline lookup yields CDR1 LNHNV and CDR2 YYDKDF (reference sequence). The CDR3 extends over 15 amino acids. V was pared by 1 base and J by 9 bases, with 16 bases between.

This chain connects TRBV20-1 to TRBJ2-7; a possible D gene is TRBD1 (6 bases). This CDR3 is built from 14 residues. V was clipped by 5 bases and J by 0 bases, with 14 bases between them. CDR1 is DFQATT and CDR2 is SNEGSKA in the germline V gene (reference sequence). In DNA form, the CDR3 reads TGCAGTGCTCTGACAGGTCCCTTCTCCTACGAGCAGTACTTC. The encoded protein is CSALTGPFSYEQYF.

This clonotype was found a few times. The J gene is TRBJ2-3, the V gene TRBV5-1, with D perhaps TRBD2 (5 bases). This CDR3 has 15 residues. The V end was cut by 0 bases, the J end by 14 bases, with 22 bases between. CDR1 is SGHRS and CDR2 is YFSETQ in the germline V gene. CDR3 loop: CASSLAGLVRTDLYF. CDR3 nucleotides: TGCGCCAGCAGCTTGGCGGGGTTGGTGCGGACCGATTTGTATTTT.

The V call is TRBV24-1, the J call TRBJ2-3; D uncertain. Germline CDR1 is KGHDR and CDR2 is SFDVKD. The CDR3 is made up of 15 amino acids. Trimming removed 5 bases from V and 3 bases from J, with 14 bases in between. Written as DNA, the CDR3 is TGTGCCACCAGTGGCAGAACAGCATCGACAGATACGCAGTATTTT. Its translation is CATSGRTASTDTQYF.

J is TRBJ2-7 and V is TRBV10-1; D possibly corresponds to TRBD1 (6 bases). V lost 0 bases, J lost 5 bases, and 11 bases lay in between. Looked up from germline, CDR1 is WNHNN and CDR2 is SYGVQD (reference sequence). The CDR3 extends over 14 amino acids. In nucleotides, the CDR3 is TGCGCCAGCAGTGAGTCGGGGGCGCACCACGAGCAGTACTTC. Its protein is CASSESGAHHEQYF.

This clonotype was counted a few times. The chain joins TRBV3-1 to TRBJ1-5, with D tentatively TRBD1 (6 bases). The CDR3 contains 18 residues. Germline CDR1 is LGHDT and CDR2 is YNNKEL (reference sequence). V dropped 0 bases and J dropped 2 bases, with 17 bases sitting between them. The CDR3 reads CASSQDWGAGRGNQPQHF. DNA of the CDR3: TGTGCCAGCAGCCAAGATTGGGGGGCAGGGAGGGGCAATCAGCCCCAGCATTTT.

Only a few counts were recorded for this clonotype. The CDR3, as DNA: TGTGCCAGCAGTTTAGGCTACTTCAACAATGAGCAGTTCTTC. Protein: CASSLGYFNNEQFF. The chain joins TRBV12-3 or TRBV12-4 to TRBJ2-1; D is undetermined. There are 14 residues in the CDR3. Trimming pared 1 base from V and 5 bases from J, leaving 9 bases between.

This clonotype was counted between two and nine times. In DNA, the CDR3 is TGCGCCAGCAGCGAGACTAGCGGGAGTCCCGGGGAGCTGTTTTTT. The encoded protein is CASSETSGSPGELFF. The chain employs TRBV5-1 and TRBJ2-2, with 12 bases lining up with TRBD2. Trimming at V came to 4 bases and at J to 6 bases, leaving 4 bases not matched to a gene. The germline V gene has CDR1 SGHRS and CDR2 YFSETQ. The CDR3 totals 15 residues.

The chain combines TRBV10-1 with TRBJ2-7; no firm D call. V dropped 0 bases and J dropped 1 base, with 7 bases sitting between them. Germline-derived CDR1 and CDR2 are WNHNN and SYGVQD (reference sequence). The CDR3 is 14 residues long. The CDR3 loop is CASSESNWSYEQYF. The CDR3 region has the DNA TGCGCCAGCAGTGAGTCCAACTGGTCCTACGAGCAGTACTTC.

This clonotype was seen a few times. The CDR3 loop reads CATSSSGRGSSYEQYF. CDR3 in DNA: TGTGCCACCAGTTCTAGCGGGAGAGGGTCCTCCTACGAGCAGTACTTC. The rearrangement links TRBV24-1 to TRBJ2-7; 10 bases map to TRBD2. Losses at the gene ends were 6 bases for V and 0 bases for J; bases not matched to a gene: 7. CDR3 length: 16 residues. CDR1 and CDR2 (germline): KGHDR, SFDVKD.

V usage is TRBV7-9 and J usage is TRBJ2-7; 7 bases match TRBD2. With 5 bases clipped from V and 0 bases from J, the junction kept 4 bases outside the gene matches. Germline V gene lookup returns CDR1 SEHNR and CDR2 FQNEAQ (reference sequence). The CDR3 runs to 14 residues. CDR3 region: CASSERDYSYEQYF. The CDR3 DNA is TGTGCCAGCAGCGAAAGGGACTACTCCTACGAGCAGTACTTC.

The genes are TRBV20-1 and TRBJ2-7; 12 nucleotides line up with TRBD2. V lost 0 bases and J lost 7; bases outside the gene matches: 7. Germline V gene data show CDR1 as DFQATT and CDR2 as SNEGSKA (reference sequence). This CDR3 region has 15 residues. The CDR3 DNA reads as TGCAGTGCTAGAGATCGGACTAGCGGGACAGGGGAGCAGTACTTC. It encodes CSARDRTSGTGEQYF.

V and J are TRBV5-1 and TRBJ2-3, with a tentative D call TRBD2 (5 bases). The CDR3 loop spans 16 amino acids. Germline V gene data show CDR1 as SGHRS and CDR2 as YFSETQ. The germline V and J ends were trimmed by 0 bases and 2 bases, with 13 bases remaining between them. The chain's CDR3 is CASSLGAGGYTDTQYF. The CDR3 bases are TGCGCCAGCAGCTTGGGGGCGGGCGGCTACACAGATACGCAGTATTTT.

This clonotype was counted between two and nine times. The V call is TRBV3-1, the J call TRBJ2-7; the D call may be TRBD1 or TRBD2 (6 bases each). The CDR3 loop spans 15 amino acids. CDR1 is LGHDT, CDR2 YNNKEL, per germline (reference sequence). Trimming removed 0 bases from V and 5 bases from J, with 14 bases in between. The CDR3 is CASSQDRTGADEQYF. The CDR3 nucleotides read TGTGCCAGCAGCCAAGATCGGACGGGGGCTGACGAGCAGTACTTC.

This chain joins TRBV18 and TRBJ1-2; possible D gene TRBD1, 5 bases. The V end lost 5 bases, the J end lost 4 bases, and 17 bases lay between the germline ends. The germline CDR1 and CDR2 sequences are KGHSH and LQKENI. This CDR3 is built from 15 residues. The CDR3 here is CASSSDRDAIYGYTF. In DNA form, the CDR3 reads TGTGCCAGCTCATCAGACCGGGACGCCATCTATGGCTACACCTTC.

The chain couples TRBV2 to TRBJ2-7, with 9 bases identical to TRBD2. Germline trimming cut 10 bases from V and 4 bases from J; bases unmatched to any gene: 5. Per the germline V gene, CDR1 is SNHLY and CDR2 is FYNNEI. This CDR3 has 12 amino acids. The CDR3 DNA is TGTGCCACCAAAGCGGGAGGTTACGAGCAGTACTTC. This sequence encodes CATKAGGYEQYF. The full variable domain, with the rest looked up from reference TRBV2 and TRBJ2-7, is EPEVTQTPSHQVTQMGQEVILRCVPISNHLYFYWYRQILGQKVEFLVSFYNNEISEKSEIFDDQFSVERPDGSNFTLKIRSTKLEDSAMYFCATKAGGYEQYFGPGTRLTVT.

The V call is TRBV21-1, the J call TRBJ2-7; TRBD2 reflects the table's D call only, with no check against the DNA. TRBV21-1 is deemed a pseudogene. The CDR3 has 17 amino acids. The CDR3 DNA reads TGTGCCAGCAGCGTCCCGGGACTAGCGGGAGATCCCTACGAGCAGTACTTC. Translated: CASSVPGLAGDPYEQYF.

A few counts support this clonotype. The V and J genes are TRBV24-1 and TRBJ2-1; no firm D call. CDR1 is KGHDR, CDR2 SFDVKD, per germline. The CDR3 is 12 residues long. Trimming left V 8 bases short and J 3 bases short, with 7 bases between. The CDR3 is CATNLVYNEQFF. CDR3 nucleotides: TGTGCCACCAATCTGGTCTACAATGAGCAGTTCTTC.

This chain joins TRBV7-3 and TRBJ1-5, with 9 nucleotides matching TRBD1. Looked up from germline, CDR1 is SGHTA and CDR2 is FQGTGA. The ends lost 2 bases at V and 5 bases at J; junction bases unmatched: 22. This CDR3 is 21 amino acids long. CDR3 coding DNA: TGTGCCAGCAGCTTACCGTTGGAGGAGGGACAGGGTCAGTCGGGCGATCAGCCCCAGCATTTT. Protein sequence: CASSLPLEEGQGQSGDQPQHF.

The chain carries TRBV6-2 or TRBV6-3 and TRBJ2-1, with D tentatively TRBD2 (6 bases). Trimming shortened V by 2 bases and J by 6 bases, and 14 bases separated the two germline ends. This CDR3 is 15 amino acids long. The germline V gene has CDR1 MNHEY and CDR2 SVGEGT. The CDR3 coding sequence is TGTGCCAGCAGTTACAGGGGAGGCCTGGCCAATGAGCAGTTCTTC. Translated, it gives CASSYRGGLANEQFF.

J is TRBJ2-7 and V is TRBV10-3, with a weak D call TRBD1 (6 bases). V was shortened by 6 bases and J by 0 bases, with 12 bases between the two germline ends. The CDR3 consists of 14 residues. Germline V gene lookup returns CDR1 ENHRY and CDR2 SYGVKD. This CDR3 is CAIRDQGSSYEQYF. The CDR3 nucleotides are TGTGCCATCAGAGATCAGGGGAGCTCCTACGAGCAGTACTTC.